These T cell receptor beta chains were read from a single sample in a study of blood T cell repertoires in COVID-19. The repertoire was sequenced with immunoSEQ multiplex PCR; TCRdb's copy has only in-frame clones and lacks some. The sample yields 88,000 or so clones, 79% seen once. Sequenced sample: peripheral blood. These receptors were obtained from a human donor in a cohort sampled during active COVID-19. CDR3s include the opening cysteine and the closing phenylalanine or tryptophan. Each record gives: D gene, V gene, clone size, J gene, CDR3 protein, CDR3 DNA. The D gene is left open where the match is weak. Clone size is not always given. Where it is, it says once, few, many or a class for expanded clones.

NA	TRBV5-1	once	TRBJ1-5	CASSLGPLGGLSNQPQHF	TGCGCCAGCAGCTTGGGCCCACTCGGGGGTTTAAGCAATCAGCCCCAGCATTTT
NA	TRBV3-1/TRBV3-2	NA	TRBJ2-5	CASSVGGGRETQYF	TGTGCCAGCAGCGTCGGAGGGGGCAGGGAGACCCAGTACTTC
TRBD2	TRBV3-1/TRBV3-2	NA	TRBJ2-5	CASRLAGGGAQYF	TGTGCCAGCAGACTAGCGGGAGGGGGGGCCCAGTACTTC
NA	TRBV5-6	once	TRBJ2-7	CASSSPTGRVAEQYF	TGTGCCAGCAGCTCCCCGACAGGCCGGGTAGCCGAGCAGTACTTC
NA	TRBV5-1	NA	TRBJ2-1	CASSLDSADYNEQFF	TGCGCCAGCAGCTTGGACTCAGCGGATTACAATGAGCAGTTCTTC
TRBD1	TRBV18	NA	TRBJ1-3	CASSPTRDRGPGTSGNTIYF	TGTGCCAGCTCCCCTACCCGGGACAGGGGGCCTGGAACCTCTGGAAACACCATATATTTT
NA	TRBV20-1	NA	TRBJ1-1	CSARGPREAFF	TGCAGTGCTAGGGGGCCCCGAGAAGCTTTCTTT
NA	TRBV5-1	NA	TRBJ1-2	CASSSLPGGNYGYTF	TGCGCCAGCAGCAGTCTTCCCGGGGGAAACTATGGCTACACCTTC
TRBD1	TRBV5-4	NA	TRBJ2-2	CASSPTGIGELFF	TGTGCCAGCAGCCCGACAGGGATCGGGGAGCTGTTTTTT
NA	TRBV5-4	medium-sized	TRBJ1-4	CASSLGGVATNEKLFF	TGTGCCAGCAGCTTGGGCGGGGTTGCAACTAATGAAAAACTGTTTTTT
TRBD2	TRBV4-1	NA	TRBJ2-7	CASSQGLAGGIYEQYF	TGCGCCAGCAGCCAAGGACTAGCGGGAGGGATCTACGAGCAGTACTTC
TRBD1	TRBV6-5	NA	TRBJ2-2	CASSEDRTGTGELFF	TGTGCCAGCAGCGAGGACAGGACTGGCACCGGGGAGCTGTTTTTT
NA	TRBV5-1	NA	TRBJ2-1	CASSLGTPRGGNEQFF	TGCGCCAGCAGCTTGGGAACTCCCCGGGGTGGCAATGAGCAGTTCTTC
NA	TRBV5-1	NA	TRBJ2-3	CASGTGGTDTQYF	TGCGCCAGCGGGACTGGAGGCACAGATACGCAGTATTTT
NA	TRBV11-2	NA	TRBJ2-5	CASSQGSWDQETQYF	TGTGCCAGCAGCCAGGGGAGCTGGGACCAAGAGACCCAGTACTTC
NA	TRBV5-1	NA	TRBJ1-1	CASSPQGTMNTEAFF	TGCGCCAGCAGCCCACAGGGAACCATGAACACTGAAGCTTTCTTT
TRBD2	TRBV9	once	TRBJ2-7	CASSLVGGTSGSDEQYF	TGTGCCAGCAGCTTAGTAGGGGGGACTAGCGGGAGTGACGAGCAGTACTTC
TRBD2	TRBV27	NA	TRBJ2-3	CASSLPRSGSTDTQYF	TGTGCCAGCAGTCTCCCAAGGAGCGGGAGTACAGATACGCAGTATTTT
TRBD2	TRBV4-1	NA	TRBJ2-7	CASSPGLAAARSYEQYF	TGCGCCAGCAGCCCCGGACTAGCGGCGGCCCGCTCCTACGAGCAGTACTTC
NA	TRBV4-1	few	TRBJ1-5	CASSQDRAGADQPQHF	TGCGCCAGCAGCCAAGATCGGGCAGGGGCAGATCAGCCCCAGCATTTT
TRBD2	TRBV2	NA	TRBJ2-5	CASSVGTSGGETQYF	TGTGCCAGCAGTGTAGGCACTAGCGGGGGAGAGACCCAGTACTTC
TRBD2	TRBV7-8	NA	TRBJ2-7	CASSLASSGDFSYEQYF	TGTGCCAGCAGCTTAGCGTCTAGCGGGGACTTTTCCTACGAGCAGTACTTC
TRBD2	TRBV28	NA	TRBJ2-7	CASSLAFGRPGLAGVARSYEQYF	TGTGCCAGCAGTTTAGCTTTCGGGCGGCCGGGACTAGCGGGAGTCGCCCGTTCCTACGAGCAGTACTTC
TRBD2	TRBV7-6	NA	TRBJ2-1	CASSLVVAGGGNEQFF	TGTGCCAGCAGCTTAGTGGTAGCGGGAGGCGGCAATGAGCAGTTCTTC
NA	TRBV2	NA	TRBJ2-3	CASSVAGPEVGTQYF	TGTGCCAGCAGTGTGGCAGGGCCTGAAGTGGGGACGCAGTATTTT
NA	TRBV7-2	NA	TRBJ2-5	CASSLTGYETQYF	TGTGCCAGCAGCTTAACGGGGTATGAGACCCAGTACTTC
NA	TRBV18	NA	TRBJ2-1	CASSPPGRYNEQFF	TGTGCCAGCTCACCCCCGGGGAGGTACAATGAGCAGTTCTTC
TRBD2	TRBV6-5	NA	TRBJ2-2	CASSYLAGVSGGELFF	TGTGCCAGCAGTTATTTGGCGGGAGTTTCGGGCGGGGAGCTGTTTTTT
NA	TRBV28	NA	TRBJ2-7	CASSSLRRGYEQYF	TGTGCCAGCAGTTCCCTCCGTCGGGGTTACGAGCAGTACTTC
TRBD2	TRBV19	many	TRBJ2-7	CASSISGDADYEQYF	TGTGCCAGTAGTATTAGCGGGGACGCAGACTACGAGCAGTACTTC
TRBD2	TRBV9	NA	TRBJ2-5	CASSTNPGLVLETQYF	TGTGCCAGCAGCACAAATCCGGGACTAGTCTTGGAGACCCAGTACTTC
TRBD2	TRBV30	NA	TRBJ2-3	CAWDPSGTTSTDTQYF	TGTGCCTGGGATCCTAGCGGGACCACTAGCACAGATACGCAGTATTTT
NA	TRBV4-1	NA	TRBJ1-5	CASSLQDSVGNQPQHF	TGCGCCAGCAGCCTCCAGGACAGCGTCGGCAATCAGCCCCAGCATTTT
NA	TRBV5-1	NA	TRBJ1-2	CASSLETGYGYTF	TGCGCCAGCAGCTTGGAGACGGGCTATGGCTACACCTTC
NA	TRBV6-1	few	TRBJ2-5	CASSDTWAGGETQYF	TGTGCCAGCAGTGACACTTGGGCCGGTGGGGAGACCCAGTACTTC
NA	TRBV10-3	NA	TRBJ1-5	CAISESLQVFNQPQHF	TGTGCCATCAGTGAGTCGCTACAGGTTTTTAATCAGCCCCAGCATTTT
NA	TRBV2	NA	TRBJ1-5	CASSLYSNQPQHF	TGTGCCAGCAGCCTATATAGCAATCAGCCCCAGCATTTT
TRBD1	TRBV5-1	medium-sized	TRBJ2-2	CASKQGSLGGELFF	TGCGCCAGCAAACAGGGGTCGCTTGGCGGGGAGCTGTTTTTT
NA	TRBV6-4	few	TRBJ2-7	CASSREVSYEQYF	TGTGCCAGCTCCAGGGAAGTCTCCTACGAGCAGTACTTC